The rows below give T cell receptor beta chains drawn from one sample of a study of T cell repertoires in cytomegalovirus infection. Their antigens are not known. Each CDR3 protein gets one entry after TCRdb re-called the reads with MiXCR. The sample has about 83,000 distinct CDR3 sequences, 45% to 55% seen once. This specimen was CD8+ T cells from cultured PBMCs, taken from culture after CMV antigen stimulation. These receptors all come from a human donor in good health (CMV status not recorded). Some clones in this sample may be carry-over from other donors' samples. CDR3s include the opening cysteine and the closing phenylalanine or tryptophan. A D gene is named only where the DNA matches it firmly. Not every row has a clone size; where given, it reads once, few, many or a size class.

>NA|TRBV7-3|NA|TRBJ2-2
TGTGCCAGCAGCCCCGTGAGGGGGGATGGCGGGGAGCTGTTTTTT
CASSPVRGDGGELFF
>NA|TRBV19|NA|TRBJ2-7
TGTGCCAGTAGCAAAGAGGAGCGCTACGAGCAGTACTTC
CASSKEERYEQYF
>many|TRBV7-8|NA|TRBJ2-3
TGTGCCAGCAGCTTAGACCTATCCCCAGGGGACACAGATACGCAGTATTTT
CASSLDLSPGDTDTQYF
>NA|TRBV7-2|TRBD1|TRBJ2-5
TGTGCCAGCAGCCCCCGGGACAGGGGGAGGGAGACCCAGTGCTTC
CASSPRDRGRETQCF
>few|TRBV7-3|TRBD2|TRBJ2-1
TGTGCCAGCAGCTTAAGACCCAGCGGGGGCTCCAGCTCCTACAATGAGCAGTTCTTC
CASSLRPSGGSSSYNEQFF
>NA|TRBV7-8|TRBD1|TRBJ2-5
TGTGCCAGCACCCGCGGACAGGGTGGGAGGGAGACCCAGTACTTC
CASTRGQGGRETQYF
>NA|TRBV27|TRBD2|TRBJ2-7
TGTGCCAGCAGCTGGACTAGCGACTACGAGCAGTACTTC
CASSWTSDYEQYF
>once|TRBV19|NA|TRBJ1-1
TGTGCCAGTACCCACCGGGCGGCAGGGGAAGGAATGGCTGAAGCTTTCTTT
CASTHRAAGEGMAEAFF
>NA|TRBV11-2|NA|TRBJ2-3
TGTGCCAGCAGCTTATCTCGGAGGGGTGGCACAGATACGCAGTATTTT
CASSLSRRGGTDTQYF
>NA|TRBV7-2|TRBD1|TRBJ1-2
TGTGCCAGCAGCCCGGGACAGGGGCTTTCCTATGGCTACACCTTC
CASSPGQGLSYGYTF
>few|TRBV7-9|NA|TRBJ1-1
TGTGCCAGCAGCCCTTACAGCCAGAACACTGAAGCTTTCTTT
CASSPYSQNTEAFF
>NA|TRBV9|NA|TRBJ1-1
TGTGCCAGCAGCGCCGGGGGAGATCTCGCTGAAGCTTTCTTT
CASSAGGDLAEAFF
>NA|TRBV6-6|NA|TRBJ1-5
TGTGCCAGCAGTTACTCTGTGACGCAGAATCAGCCCCAGCATTTT
CASSYSVTQNQPQHF
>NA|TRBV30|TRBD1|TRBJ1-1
TGTGCCTGGAGTCTGACAGGGGGCAGACCTGAAGCTTTCTTT
CAWSLTGGRPEAFF
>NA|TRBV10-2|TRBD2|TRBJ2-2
TGCGCCAGCCGACTAGCGGGGGCCGGGGAGCTGTTTTTT
CASRLAGAGELFF
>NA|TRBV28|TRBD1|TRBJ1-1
TGTGCCAGCAGTTCGTGGCGGACAGGGAACACTGAAGCTTTCTTT
CASSSWRTGNTEAFF
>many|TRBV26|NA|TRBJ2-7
TGTGCCAGCACGCCCACCCACCTAGGCTACGAGCAGTACTTC
CASTPTHLGYEQYF
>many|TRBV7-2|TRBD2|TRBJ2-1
TGTGCCAGCTTCCCCCTAGCGGGCAAAGACTATGAGCAGTTCTTC
CASFPLAGKDYEQFF
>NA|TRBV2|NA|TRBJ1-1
TGTGCCAGGGACACCTTGAACACTGAAGCTTTCTTT
CARDTLNTEAFF
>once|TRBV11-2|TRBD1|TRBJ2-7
TGTGCCAGCAGCCTCGGGACAGGGACCTACGAGCAGTACTTC
CASSLGTGTYEQYF
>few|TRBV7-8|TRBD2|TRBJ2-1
TGTGCCAGCAGCATCCCGGGACTAGCGGGGGGAACCCAGGGGGGAGAGCAGTTCTTC
CASSIPGLAGGTQGGEQFF
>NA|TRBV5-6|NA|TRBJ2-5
TGTGCCAGCAGCTTGGTCAGGGGCGTGGAGACCCAGTACTTC
CASSLVRGVETQYF